Listed here is a single TCR beta chain. The data were taken from a study of blood T cell repertoires in COVID-19. The CDR3 runs 14 residues. Germline-derived CDR1 and CDR2 are SGHVS and FQNEAQ. Between the trimmed V and J ends, which lost 6 bases and 6 bases, there was a span of 15 bases. Repertoires were generated with immunoSEQ multiplex PCR, while TCRdb's copy carries only in-frame clones and drops some. Seen here are roughly 150,000 clones, roughly 84% observed once, and the top ten hold 6.5% to 9%. The TCR originated in a woman between 45 and 60 years old in a cohort sampled during active or convalescent COVID-19. The specimen was peripheral blood. The chain recombines TRBV7-8 with TRBJ2-1, with D perhaps matching TRBD2 (5 bases). CDR3 sequence reads: CASRRDGVLNEQFF. The CDR3 DNA sequence: TGTGCCAGCAGGCGAGACGGGGTTCTCAATGAGCAGTTCTTC.